The T cell receptor beta chain under discussion was sequenced for a study of blood T cell repertoires in COVID-19. About the study: Some COVID-19 samples were acute and others convalescent; all came from the United States, Italy and Spain.

This clone has just one count. The CDR3 runs 12 residues. Trimming shortened V by 6 bases and J by 2 bases, and 5 bases separated the two germline ends. Germline V gene lookup returns CDR1 MDHEN and CDR2 SYDVKM. Source study methods: Reference gene primer amplification gave estimated nucleated cell counts. The protocol was immunoSEQ multiplex PCR, while the TCRdb copy is restricted to in-frame clones and leaves out a portion. V, J and clone size reflect that table, while D and trimming were determined from the DNA. The top ten clones hold over 8.5% of a sample with some 160,000 clones, roughly 80% of them seen once.

The chain uses TRBV28 and TRBJ2-1; D gene unclear. The sample taken for sequencing was peripheral blood. The clonotype originates from a man aged 50 or older with active or convalescent COVID-19. The CDR3 here is CASRTAYNEQFF. The CDR3 nucleotides are TGTGCCAGCAGAACAGCCTACAATGAGCAGTTCTTC.